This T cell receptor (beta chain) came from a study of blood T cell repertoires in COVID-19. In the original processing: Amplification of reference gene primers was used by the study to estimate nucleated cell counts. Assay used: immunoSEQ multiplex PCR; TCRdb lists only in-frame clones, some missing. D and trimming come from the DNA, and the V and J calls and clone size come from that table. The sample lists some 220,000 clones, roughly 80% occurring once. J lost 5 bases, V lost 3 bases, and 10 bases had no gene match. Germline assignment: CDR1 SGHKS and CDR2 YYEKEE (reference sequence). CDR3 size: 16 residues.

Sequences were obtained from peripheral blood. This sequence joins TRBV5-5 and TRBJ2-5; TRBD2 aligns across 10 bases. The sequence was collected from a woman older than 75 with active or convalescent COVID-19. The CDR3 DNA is TGTGCCAGCAGCTCCCCTGTAGCGGGGGGTTTGGAGACCCAGTACTTC. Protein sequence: CASSSPVAGGLETQYF.